This paragraph covers one T cell receptor delta chain sequence. A far larger clone is only one base removed, so a read error is likely. In the same sample, other DNA sequences code for this CDR3. The data derive from a study of gamma-delta chains in newborns, infants, children. Study-wide background: Polyclonal expansion of innate γδ T cells after birth follows microbial exposure.

TCRdb re-analyzed the reads via CATT. The sample lists 3,000 to 3,500 delta-chain clones, 1.3% occurring once. The CDR3 consists of 17 residues. The germline CDR1 and CDR2 sequences are GEAIGNYY and EKD. The source is a child who was a newborn, infant or young child, either healthy, febrile or measles-vaccinated (not recorded which). This chain joins TRDV2 and TRDJ1, with 12 bases identical to TRDD3. The sample taken for sequencing was blood. CDR3 sequence: CACDLWGIRGYTDKLIF. The CDR3 nucleotides are TGTGCCTGTGATCTCTGGGGGATACGCGGGTACACCGACAAACTCATCTTT.